The T cell receptor (beta chain) under discussion was sequenced for a study of post-analysis software for immune sequencing data. Incorporated into the TCR beta cDNA libraries were unique molecular identifiers, which served to reduce PCR and sequencing biases. Each CDR3 protein is one row after TCRdb ran MiXCR on the PCR reads. The data show 740,000 or so distinct CDR3 sequences, approximately 50% seen once. The sequence came from a girl under 18 with multiple sclerosis. What was sequenced was blood.

Here the CDR3 reads CASSYGPGQGLHYGYTF. The CDR3 region has the DNA TGTGCCAGCAGTTACGGACCGGGACAGGGGCTCCACTATGGCTACACCTTC. This chain joins TRBV12-3 or TRBV12-4 and TRBJ1-2; 10 bases map to TRBD1. The trim removed 4 bases at V and 3 bases at J, leaving 11 bases unmatched. The length of the CDR3 is 17 residues.